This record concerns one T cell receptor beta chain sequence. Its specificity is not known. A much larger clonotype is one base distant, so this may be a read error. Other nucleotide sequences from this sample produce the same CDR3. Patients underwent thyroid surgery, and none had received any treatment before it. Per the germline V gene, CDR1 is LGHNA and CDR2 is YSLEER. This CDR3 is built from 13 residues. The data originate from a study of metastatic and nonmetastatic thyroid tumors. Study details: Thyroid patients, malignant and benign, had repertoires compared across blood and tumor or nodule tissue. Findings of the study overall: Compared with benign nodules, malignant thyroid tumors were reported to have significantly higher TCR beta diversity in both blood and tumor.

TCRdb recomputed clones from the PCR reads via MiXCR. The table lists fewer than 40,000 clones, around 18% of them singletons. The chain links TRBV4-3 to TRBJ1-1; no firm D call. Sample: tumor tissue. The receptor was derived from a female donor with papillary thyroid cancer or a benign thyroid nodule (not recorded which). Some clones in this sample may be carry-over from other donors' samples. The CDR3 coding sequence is TGCGCCAGCAGCCTTCAGAGGAACACCGAAGCTTTCTTT. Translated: CASSLQRNTEAFF.